This T cell receptor beta chain emerged from a study of cytomegalovirus exposure and HLA in healthy donors (dated by TCRdb to 2015 to 2018). About the full investigation: According to a later analysis, one platform produced both the roughly 130 validation repertoires and the 700 or so repertoires of the first cohort. The aim of the study was to test whether cataloging public T cell receptors could identify signatures of past pathogen exposure. Besides the first cohort of some 670 subjects, a separate validation cohort made up of 90 to 150 different subjects was used. To predict cytomegalovirus infection status, the study combined high-throughput TCR immunosequencing, statistical association of individual TCRs with disease status, and machine learning. Overall study outcomes, separate from this receptor: In vitro tests confirmed that three of the cytomegalovirus-associated TCR beta chains recognize cytomegalovirus antigens. A later analysis had no HLA typing for the validation cohort, so co-occurrence there was scored across all 120 repertoires. Most TCR sequences were observed very rarely across donors, whereas some public TCRs were present in many individuals. A later analysis found that TCRs clustered in the first cohort also tended to co-occur in the roughly 110 validation repertoires, with 90% to 95% of cluster scores above 0. In the study, some 180 TCR beta chains were listed as associated with cytomegalovirus. According to the authors, the approach could potentially be generalized to other disease states and immunological phenotypes. The classifier was reported to diagnose cytomegalovirus status with high specificity and sensitivity in both the original cohort and the validation cohort.

The library was prepared using the immunoSEQ multiplex PCR assay. Regarding the original processing steps: A statistical classification framework was built for diagnosing cytomegalovirus status from the catalog of TCR beta chain sequences. In its TCRdb copy, this immuneACCESS table keeps in-frame sequences only and misses some clones. Where compared with another copy, unresolved V genes explain less than half of these, and the others have no known cause. Clone size and V and J calls were adopted from that table, with D and trimming inferred from the DNA. Within this sample are 150,000 to 160,000 clones, with around nine tenths of them counted one time only. The ten largest clones represent 20% to 25% of the sample. CDR1 is given as SGHVS and CDR2 as FQNEAQ, both from the germline V gene. The CDR3 runs 13 amino acids, cysteine and phenylalanine included. Only the CDR3 part of the read is kept: 39 bases, read in frame from the first base. V and J lose 2 bases and 2 bases, and a span of 3 bases separates them.

The donors belonged to the validation cohort of approximately 130 subjects, which was separate from the 666-subject first cohort. This clone was recorded only once. The antigen this receptor binds is unknown. The sample holds no much larger clone one base away, and base qualities are not on file. Sequencing was performed on PBMCs. Rearrangement joined TRBV7-8 to TRBJ2-2, with the identity of the D gene unclear. This clonotype was obtained from a man younger than 35 in good health and CMV-seropositive. CDR3 reads: CASSLLNTGELFF. In nucleotide form, the sequence is TGTGCCAGCAGCTTACTTAACACCGGGGAGCTGTTTTTT. With the rest looked up from the reference TRBV7-8 and TRBJ2-2 genes rather than sequenced, the full variable domain is GAGVSQSPRYKVAKRGQDVALRCDPISGHVSLFWYQQALGQGPEFLTYFQNEAQLDKSGLPSDRFFAERPEGSVSTLKIQRTQQEDSAVYLCASSLLNTGELFFGEGSRLTVL.